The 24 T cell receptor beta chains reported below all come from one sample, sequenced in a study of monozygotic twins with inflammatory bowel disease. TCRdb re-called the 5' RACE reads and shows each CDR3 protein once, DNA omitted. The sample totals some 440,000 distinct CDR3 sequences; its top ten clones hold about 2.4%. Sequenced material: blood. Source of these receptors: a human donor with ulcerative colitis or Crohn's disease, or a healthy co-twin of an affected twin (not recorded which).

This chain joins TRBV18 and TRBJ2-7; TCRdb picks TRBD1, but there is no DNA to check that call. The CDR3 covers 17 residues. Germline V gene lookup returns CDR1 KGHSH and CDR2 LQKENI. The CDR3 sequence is CASSPSYATAHAYEQYF.

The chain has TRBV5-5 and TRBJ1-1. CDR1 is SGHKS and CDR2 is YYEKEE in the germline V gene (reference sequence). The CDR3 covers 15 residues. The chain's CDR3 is CASSFAPELNTEAFF.

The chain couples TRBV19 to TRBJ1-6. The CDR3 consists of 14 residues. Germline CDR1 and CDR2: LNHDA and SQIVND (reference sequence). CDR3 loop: CASSTPGLSSPLHF.

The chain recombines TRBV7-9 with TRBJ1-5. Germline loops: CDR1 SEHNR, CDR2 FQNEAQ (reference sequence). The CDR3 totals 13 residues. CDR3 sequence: CASSSEVGMPQHF.

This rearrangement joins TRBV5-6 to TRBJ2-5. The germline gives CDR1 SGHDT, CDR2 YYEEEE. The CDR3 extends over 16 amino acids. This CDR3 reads CASSPEGGRDQETQYF.

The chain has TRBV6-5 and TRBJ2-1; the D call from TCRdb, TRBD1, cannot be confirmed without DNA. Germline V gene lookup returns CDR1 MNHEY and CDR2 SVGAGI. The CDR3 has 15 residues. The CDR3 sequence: CASSYSRNPAHEQFF.

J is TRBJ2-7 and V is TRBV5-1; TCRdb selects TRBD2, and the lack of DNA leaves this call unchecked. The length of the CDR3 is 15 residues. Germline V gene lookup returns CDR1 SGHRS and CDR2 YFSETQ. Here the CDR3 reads CASSLWLAENYEQYF.

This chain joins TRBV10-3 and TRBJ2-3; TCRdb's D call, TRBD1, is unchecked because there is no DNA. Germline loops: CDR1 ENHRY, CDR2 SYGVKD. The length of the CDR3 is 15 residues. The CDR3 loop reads CASQPSGQGTDTQYF.

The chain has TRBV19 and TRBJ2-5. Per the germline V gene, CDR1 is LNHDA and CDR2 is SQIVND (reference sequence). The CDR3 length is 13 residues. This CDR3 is CASSIVPRFAQYF.

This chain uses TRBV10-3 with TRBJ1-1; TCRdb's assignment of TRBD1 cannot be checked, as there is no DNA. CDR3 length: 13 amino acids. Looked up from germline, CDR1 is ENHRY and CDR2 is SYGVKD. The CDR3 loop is CATKSGANTEAFF.

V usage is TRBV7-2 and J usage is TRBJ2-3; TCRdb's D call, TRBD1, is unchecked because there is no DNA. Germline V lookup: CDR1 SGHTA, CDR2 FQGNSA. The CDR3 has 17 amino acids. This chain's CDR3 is CASSLADGARGTDTQYF.

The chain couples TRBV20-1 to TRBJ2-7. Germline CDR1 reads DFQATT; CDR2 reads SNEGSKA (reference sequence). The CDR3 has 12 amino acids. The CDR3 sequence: CSAPTSSYEQYF.

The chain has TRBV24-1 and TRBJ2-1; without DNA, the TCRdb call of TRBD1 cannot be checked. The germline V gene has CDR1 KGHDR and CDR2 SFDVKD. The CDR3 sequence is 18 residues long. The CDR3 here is CATSDLRVRYYSYNEQFF.

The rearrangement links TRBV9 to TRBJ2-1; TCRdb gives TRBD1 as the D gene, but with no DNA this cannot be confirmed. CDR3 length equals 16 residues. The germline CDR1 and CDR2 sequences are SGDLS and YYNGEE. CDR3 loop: CASSPGGGQGGNEQFF.

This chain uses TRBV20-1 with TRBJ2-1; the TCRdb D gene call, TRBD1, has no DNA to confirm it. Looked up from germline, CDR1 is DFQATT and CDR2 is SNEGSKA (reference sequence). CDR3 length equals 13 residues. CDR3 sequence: CSAATVTYNEQFF.

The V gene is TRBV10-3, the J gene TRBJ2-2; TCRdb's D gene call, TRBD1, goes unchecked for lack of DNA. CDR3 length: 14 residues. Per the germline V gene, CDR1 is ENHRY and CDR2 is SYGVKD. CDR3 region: CATRRGSNTGELFF.

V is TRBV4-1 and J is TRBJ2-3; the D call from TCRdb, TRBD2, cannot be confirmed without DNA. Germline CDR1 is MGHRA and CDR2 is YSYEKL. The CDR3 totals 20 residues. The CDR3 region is CASSQDRGAGGYSSTDTQYF.

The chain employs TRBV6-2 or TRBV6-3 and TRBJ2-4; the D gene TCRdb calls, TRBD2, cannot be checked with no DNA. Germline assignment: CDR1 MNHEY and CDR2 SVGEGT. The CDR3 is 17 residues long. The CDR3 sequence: CASSPRLAGGAKNIQYF.

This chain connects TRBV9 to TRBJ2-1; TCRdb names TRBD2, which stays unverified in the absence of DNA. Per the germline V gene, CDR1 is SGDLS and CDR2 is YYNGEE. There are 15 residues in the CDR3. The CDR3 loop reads CASSQGLAFYNEQFF.

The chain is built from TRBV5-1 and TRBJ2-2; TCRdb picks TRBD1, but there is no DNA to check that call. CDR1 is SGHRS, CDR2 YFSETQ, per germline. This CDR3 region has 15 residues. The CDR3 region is CASSFGGGDTGELFF.

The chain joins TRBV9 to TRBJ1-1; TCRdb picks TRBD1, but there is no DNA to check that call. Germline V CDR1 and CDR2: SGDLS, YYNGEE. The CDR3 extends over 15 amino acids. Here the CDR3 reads CASSGTGDHYTEAFF.

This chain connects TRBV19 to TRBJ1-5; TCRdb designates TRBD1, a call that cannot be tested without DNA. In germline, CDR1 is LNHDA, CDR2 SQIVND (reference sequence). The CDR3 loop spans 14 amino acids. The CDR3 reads CASTIPTGGQPQHF.

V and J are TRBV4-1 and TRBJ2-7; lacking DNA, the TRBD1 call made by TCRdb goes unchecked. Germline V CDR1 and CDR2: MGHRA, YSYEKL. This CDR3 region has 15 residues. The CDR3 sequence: CASSQEGTGGYEQYF.

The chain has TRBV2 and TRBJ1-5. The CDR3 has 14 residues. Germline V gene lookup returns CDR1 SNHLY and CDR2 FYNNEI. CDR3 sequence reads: CASTLGLNNQPQHF. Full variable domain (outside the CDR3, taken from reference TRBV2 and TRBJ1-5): EPEVTQTPSHQVTQMGQEVILRCVPISNHLYFYWYRQILGQKVEFLVSFYNNEISEKSEIFDDQFSVERPDGSNFTLKIRSTKLEDSAMYFCASTLGLNNQPQHFGDGTRLSIL.